Sequencing of this T cell receptor (beta chain) was carried out in a study of cytomegalovirus exposure and HLA in healthy donors. This clone has a handful of counts. The germline gives CDR1 MNHEY, CDR2 SVGAGI. The CDR3 has 14 residues. V was pared by 5 bases and J by 0 bases, with 5 bases between. The PCR ran on 60 Vbeta and 13 Jbeta primers. Generated by immunoSEQ multiplex PCR, the TCRdb table keeps only in-frame clones and is missing some. The sample includes around 200,000 clones, around 80% of them seen just once. This TCR came from a girl aged 2 to 9 in good health and CMV-seropositive. The specimen was PBMCs. The chain links TRBV6-5 to TRBJ2-6; D not resolved. CDR3 sequence reads: CASSEHSGANVLTF. The DNA for the CDR3 is TGTGCCAGCAGTGAACACTCTGGGGCCAACGTCCTGACTTTC.